This TCR beta chain was sequenced during a study of cytomegalovirus exposure and HLA in healthy donors. The study's findings and limits: An analysis that was carried out later associated 16,000 or so TCR beta sequences with HLA alleles at 0.05 false discovery rate.

The PCR was carried out with 60 Vbeta primers and 13 Jbeta primers. Sequencing used immunoSEQ multiplex PCR; TCRdb keeps in-frame clones, though not all of them. The sample spans about 210,000 clones; the ten largest clones claim under 1%. Regarding this clone: Its specificity is unknown.

The CDR3 loop spans 15 amino acids. Per germline, CDR1 SEHNR and CDR2 FQNEAQ (reference sequence). J gave up 5 bases and V 5 bases, and 9 bases lay outside the gene matches. The chain is built from TRBV7-9 and TRBJ1-1; TRBD1 agrees at 9 bases. The specimen sequenced was PBMCs. The clonotype was recovered from a woman in her 30s in good health and CMV-seropositive. The CDR3 here is CASSHTGGRGTEAFF. CDR3 nucleotides: TGTGCCAGCAGCCATACAGGGGGCAGGGGGACTGAAGCTTTCTTT.